This is a list of T cell receptor beta chains from one sample in a study of blood T cell repertoires in COVID-19. Measured with immunoSEQ multiplex PCR; TCRdb has only the in-frame clones, and not every one. The table shows 200,000 to 300,000 clones, with approximately 89% occurring only once. Sample: PBMCs or T cells enriched from blood (not recorded which). These receptors all come from a woman aged 40 to 49 with acute COVID-19. Each CDR3 is given with its conserved first and last residue. The D gene is left open where the match is weak.

d_gene	len	j_gene	v_gene	CDR3aa	CDR3nt
TRBD2	15	TRBJ2-1	TRBV7-2	CASSTWTSDYNEQFF	TGTGCCAGCAGCACCTGGACTAGCGACTACAATGAGCAGTTCTTC
.	14	TRBJ2-3	TRBV7-9	CASRLRGNTDTQYF	TGTGCCAGCAGGTTGAGGGGAAACACAGATACGCAGTATTTT
TRBD1	14	TRBJ1-2	TRBV25-1	CASIGRGRGYGYTF	TGTGCCAGCATAGGCAGGGGGCGCGGGTATGGCTACACCTTC
TRBD1	15	TRBJ2-5	TRBV19	CASSTPGQGRKTQYF	TGTGCCAGTAGTACCCCGGGACAGGGACGGAAGACCCAGTACTTC
.	11	TRBJ1-1	TRBV30	CAWSRNTEAFF	TGTGCCTGGAGCAGGAACACTGAAGCTTTCTTT
.	14	TRBJ2-3	TRBV5-1	CASSSSGSTDTQYF	TGCGCCAGCAGCTCGAGCGGGAGCACAGATACGCAGTATTTT
TRBD2	15	TRBJ2-5	TRBV24-1	CATSATKVGGETQYF	TGTGCCACCAGCGCAACTAAAGTGGGAGGGGAGACCCAGTACTTC
.	15	TRBJ2-3	TRBV20-1	CSASQARTSTDTQYF	TGCAGTGCTAGTCAAGCCCGGACTAGCACAGATACGCAGTATTTT
.	15	TRBJ1-1	TRBV5-6	CASSSRGVGFTEAFF	TGTGCCAGCAGCTCCCGGGGGGTCGGTTTCACTGAAGCTTTCTTT
.	16	TRBJ2-2	TRBV14	CASSQDHPRLTGELFF	TGTGCCAGCAGCCAAGATCACCCTCGACTAACCGGGGAGCTGTTTTTT